These T cell receptor beta chains were read from a single sample in a study of blood T cell repertoires in COVID-19. The method was immunoSEQ multiplex PCR; TCRdb's version includes in-frame clones alone and lacks a portion of them. The sample includes roughly 120,000 clones, 74% of them seen just once. Specimen: peripheral blood. These receptors all come from an elderly man with COVID-19, enrolled during active disease. The CDR3 runs from the conserved cysteine through the conserved F or W. A D gene is named only where the DNA matches it firmly. Rows may omit the clone size; those that give it use once, few, many or a size class.

>TRBJ2-7|NA|TRBV6-5|TRBD1
TGTGCCAGCAGGGACAGGGCGATTGGGTCCTACGAGCAGTACTTC
CASRDRAIGSYEQYF
>TRBJ2-7|NA|TRBV19|TRBD2
TGTGCCAGTAGTACCTTTAGCGGGCGACCCTACGAGCAGTACTTC
CASSTFSGRPYEQYF
>TRBJ1-6|few|TRBV18|NA
TGTGCCAGCTCAGCTTCGGGGGGGATGGATTCACCCCTCCACTTT
CASSASGGMDSPLHF
>TRBJ1-1|NA|TRBV12-3/TRBV12-4|TRBD1
TGTGCCAGCAAGAGGACAGGGACTGAAGCTTTCTTT
CASKRTGTEAFF
>TRBJ2-1|NA|TRBV7-9|NA
TGTGCCAGCAGCCTGGGGGCTAGCGGCTACAATGAGCAGTTCTTC
CASSLGASGYNEQFF
>TRBJ1-2|NA|TRBV6-1|NA
TGTGCCAGCAGTGAAGGGGGAGGGCTTGACTATGGCTACACCTTC
CASSEGGGLDYGYTF
>TRBJ2-1|NA|TRBV6-1|NA
TGTGCCAGCAGTGAAACAAGAGGGCAGGTGGATTGGGATGAGCAGTTCTTC
CASSETRGQVDWDEQFF
>TRBJ2-3|NA|TRBV2|NA
TGTGCCAGCAGTGATGTACAGCTGAGCACAGATACGCAGTATTTT
CASSDVQLSTDTQYF
>TRBJ1-6|NA|TRBV3-1/TRBV3-2|NA
TGTGCCAGCAGCCAAGCCGGGGGGAACTCACCCCTCCACTTT
CASSQAGGNSPLHF
>TRBJ2-7|few|TRBV7-2|TRBD2
TGTGCCAGCAGCTTAAGTGCCTCTAGCGGGAGTGGTTCCTTTAGCGAGCAGTACTTC
CASSLSASSGSGSFSEQYF
>TRBJ1-1|NA|TRBV18|NA
TGTGCCAGCACAGTGTCGCCGGACACTGAAGCTTTCTTT
CASTVSPDTEAFF
>TRBJ1-2|NA|TRBV28|NA
TGTGCCAGCAGCCCCCCCGGGAGTGGCTACACCTTC
CASSPPGSGYTF
>TRBJ1-3|NA|TRBV2|NA
TGTGCCAGCACCCTACAGGGCTCTGGAAACACCATATATTTT
CASTLQGSGNTIYF
>TRBJ2-4|few|TRBV28|NA
TGTGCCAGCAGTTCCGCGGGCCCTCGGGGGAACATTCAGTACTTC
CASSSAGPRGNIQYF
>TRBJ1-2|NA|TRBV28|NA
TGTGCCAGCAGTTTAGGACCGGGAGACAACTATGGCTACACCTTC
CASSLGPGDNYGYTF
>TRBJ2-1|NA|TRBV28|TRBD1
TGTGCCGGAAGGGGGGGACAGGGTAACTACAATGAGCAGTTCTTC
CAGRGGQGNYNEQFF
>TRBJ2-5|few|TRBV7-9|TRBD2
TGTGCCAGCAGCTTAGACCCCCCACTAGCGAGCCAAGAGACCCAGTACTTC
CASSLDPPLASQETQYF
>TRBJ2-7|few|TRBV5-1|NA
TGCGCCAGCAGCTTGGTACCAGGGAACTACGAGCAGTACTTC
CASSLVPGNYEQYF
>TRBJ2-1|NA|TRBV29-1|TRBD1
TGCAGCGTCCCCGGGACAGGGAACAATGAGCAGTTCTTC
CSVPGTGNNEQFF
>TRBJ2-3|NA|TRBV5-1|TRBD1
TGCGCCAGCAGCCCCGGGACAGGGACAGATACGCAGTATTTT
CASSPGTGTDTQYF
>TRBJ2-6|NA|TRBV7-9|NA
TGTGCCAGCAGCCAACATTCGGGGGCCAACGTCCTGACTTTC
CASSQHSGANVLTF